This T cell receptor beta chain comes out of a study of T cell responses to AZD1222 COVID-19 vaccine (dated by TCRdb to the early 2020s). Study-level background: TCR sequencing was performed for 230 to 250 trial participants, of whom approximately 200 were given two doses of AZD1222 and around 25 were given two doses of MenACWY control vaccine. Trial participants were enrolled by age into subgroups of 18-55, 56-69 and 70-plus years, and roughly 160, 29 and 62 TCR-sequenced participants, respectively, were included in these subgroups. What the work shows at the level of the full study, not this receptor alone: A significant rise in spike-specific TCR breadth and depth was observed after two AZD1222 doses relative to day 0 and relative to MenACWY recipients. Because no samples from the day 14 peak response were available, repertoires could be characterized only after the peak T cell response. The 56-69-year group was small, and its depth increase did not reach significance, likely because of low power. Participants were mostly white British, with more females than males. The authors suggested clonal diversity may have been underestimated. Reportedly, almost half of the unique spike-specific TCRs recognized epitopes lying outside the regions that are mutated in the B.1.351 and B.1.1.7 variants. CD4 TCRs associated with the vaccine covered the entire spike protein, and the dominant responses were in regions 160-218 and 743-854. Only a handful of AZD1222 recipients were SARS-CoV-2 seropositive at baseline, limiting conclusions about previously exposed vaccinees.

Per the germline V gene, MNHEY is the CDR1 and SVGEGT is the CDR2. The V end loses 2 bases and the J end loses 7 bases, and a stretch of 11 bases separates them. The CDR3, cysteine through phenylalanine, is 14 amino acids long. Just the 42-base CDR3 DNA is kept, in frame starting at base 1. This clone was recorded once. Its binding antigen is unknown. No much larger clonotype is one base removed from it; base qualities were not supplied. The CDR3 regions of human TCRbeta chains were subjected to immunosequencing. Concerning the study's data processing: TCRs in the repertoires were matched against a reference library of SARS-CoV-2-specific TCRs that had been generated with the MIRA antigen-specificity platform. Breadth was defined as the fraction of unique TCRs that were SARS-CoV-2-associated. Depth was defined as the fraction of total T cells that were SARS-CoV-2-associated. Each spike-specific TCR was assigned to its reactive spike region and to a CD4 or CD8 class using the MIRA data. Log10-transformed breadth and depth values were compared by one-way ANOVA with Sidak's multiple comparisons tests. In its TCRdb copy, this immuneACCESS table keeps in-frame sequences only and misses some clones. Where compared with another copy, unresolved V genes explain less than half of these, and the others have no known cause. D and trimming were read from the DNA, whereas the V and J calls and clone size are those reported in that table. The sample table lists approximately 120,000 clones, roughly 87% of them with a count of one. The ten largest clones take up 10% to 15% of the sample.

The time point label for this specimen denotes: baseline before first vaccination. Reading the label with the study, this specimen's treatment or condition is: meningococcal conjugate vaccine given as trial control. Vaccinee samples came from UK trials COV001 and COV002, including a single-blind randomized controlled phase 2/3 trial of AZD1222 (ChAdOx1 nCoV-19) in healthy adults. For TCRbeta chain sequencing, PBMC samples were collected from trial participants at day 0 and at day 28 after the second dose. This specimen consisted of peripheral blood, obtained on day 0 of MenACWY control vaccination. The chain is encoded by TRBV6-2 or TRBV6-3 joined to TRBJ1-4; the D gene is unclear. The TCR sequence derives from an adult in good health. The DNA reads as follows: TGTGCCAGCAGTTACGTCATAGAAAGTGAAAAACTGTTTTTT. This codes for CASSYVIESEKLFF.